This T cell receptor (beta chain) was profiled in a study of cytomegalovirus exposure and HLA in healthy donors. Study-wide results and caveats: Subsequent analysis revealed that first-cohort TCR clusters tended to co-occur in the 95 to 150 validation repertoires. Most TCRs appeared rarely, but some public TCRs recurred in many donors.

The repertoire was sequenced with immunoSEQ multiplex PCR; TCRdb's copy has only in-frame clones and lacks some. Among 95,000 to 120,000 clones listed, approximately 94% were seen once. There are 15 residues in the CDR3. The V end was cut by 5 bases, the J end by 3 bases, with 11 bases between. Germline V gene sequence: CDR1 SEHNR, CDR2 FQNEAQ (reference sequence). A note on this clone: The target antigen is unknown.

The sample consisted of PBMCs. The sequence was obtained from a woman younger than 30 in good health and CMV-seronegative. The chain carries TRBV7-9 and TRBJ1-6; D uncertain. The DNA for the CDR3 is TGTGCCAGCAGCCCCGCCCAGTTCTATAATTCACCCCTCCACTTT. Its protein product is CASSPAQFYNSPLHF.